Listed here are 5 T cell receptor beta chains from one sample, sequenced in a study of blood T cell repertoires in COVID-19. Assay used: immunoSEQ multiplex PCR; TCRdb lists only in-frame clones, some missing. The sample holds 250,000 to 300,000 clones, around 90% seen once. Sample: PBMCs or T cells enriched from blood (not recorded which). Receptor source: a human donor in a cohort exposed to, infected with or recovered from COVID-19 (not recorded which). The donor label of this sample is uncertain.

V is TRBV11-2 and J is TRBJ1-2; no definite D call. V was cut by 5 bases and J by 5 bases, with 12 bases left in between. This CDR3 has 13 amino acids. Germline V gene lookup returns CDR1 SGHAT and CDR2 FQNNGV. In nucleotides, the CDR3 is TGTGCCAGCAGCCCATCAGAAAAGTATGGCTACACCTTC. This codes for CASSPSEKYGYTF.

This sequence joins TRBV11-2 and TRBJ2-5; the match to TRBD2 covers 7 bases. From germline, CDR1 is SGHAT and CDR2 FQNNGV. V was pared by 0 bases and J by 4 bases, with 5 bases of the junction left unmatched. The CDR3 is made up of 15 amino acids. DNA of the CDR3: TGTGCCAGCAGCTTAGATCGGACTAGTGTAGAGACCCAGTACTTC. It codes for CASSLDRTSVETQYF.

The V call is TRBV9, the J call TRBJ2-1; 13 bases are a match to TRBD2. Germline V CDR1 and CDR2: SGDLS, YYNGEE. V was pared by 2 bases and J by 6 bases, with 11 bases of the junction left unmatched. This CDR3 has 18 amino acids. CDR3 nucleotides: TGTGCCAGCAGCGTTTTCCCCACAACTAGCGGGGGGGGCAATGAGCAGTTCTTC. Protein sequence: CASSVFPTTSGGGNEQFF. The full variable domain, completed using reference TRBV9 and TRBJ2-1, is DSGVTQTPKHLITATGQRVTLRCSPRSGDLSVYWYQQSLDQGLQFLIQYYNGEERAKGNILERFSAQQFPDLHSELNLSSLELGDSALYFCASSVFPTTSGGGNEQFFGPGTRLTVL.

The genes are TRBV11-3 and TRBJ2-2; perhaps TRBD1 as D (5 bases). This CDR3 contains 14 residues. The ends were cut back, 2 bases at V and 3 bases at J, with 7 bases in the middle. Germline values: CDR1 SGHNT, CDR2 YENEEA. Here the CDR3 reads CASSLLGDTGELFF. CDR3 sequence (DNA): TGTGCCAGCAGCTTATTAGGGGACACCGGGGAGCTGTTTTTT.

The chain is built from TRBV5-4 and TRBJ1-1; tentatively, D is TRBD1 (6 bases). The ends were cut back, 3 bases at V and 1 base at J, with 22 bases in the middle. The length of the CDR3 is 18 residues. Germline CDR1 is SGHNT and CDR2 is YYREEE (reference sequence). CDR3 nucleotides: TGTGCCAGCAGCTGGGACCCCCAGGGGCGATGGGAGAACACTGAAGCTTTCTTT. Translation: CASSWDPQGRWENTEAFF.